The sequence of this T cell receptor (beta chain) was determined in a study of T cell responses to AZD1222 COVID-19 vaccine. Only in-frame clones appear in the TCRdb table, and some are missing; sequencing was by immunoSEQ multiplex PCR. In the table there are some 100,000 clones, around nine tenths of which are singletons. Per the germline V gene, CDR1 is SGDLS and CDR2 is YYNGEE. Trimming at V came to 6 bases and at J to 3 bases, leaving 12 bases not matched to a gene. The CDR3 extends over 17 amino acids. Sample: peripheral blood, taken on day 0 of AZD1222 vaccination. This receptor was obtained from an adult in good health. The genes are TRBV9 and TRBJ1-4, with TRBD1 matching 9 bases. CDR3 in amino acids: CASTKKTGTGPNEKLFF. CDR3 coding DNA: TGTGCCAGCACCAAGAAAACCGGGACAGGGCCTAATGAAAAACTGTTTTTT.